Here is one T cell receptor (beta chain) with its context. Its specificity is not known. This sample was taken from a study of post-analysis software for immune sequencing data. Study overall: As for disease course, relapsing-remitting, secondary progressive and progressive-relapsing multiple sclerosis were all included. Study-level results: In multiple sclerosis, normalized Chao1 diversity was significantly below that of controls.

Tagging with unique molecular identifiers was a feature of the TCR beta cDNA libraries. cDNA molecules numbering some 500,000 came from around 1 to 10 million T cells. In TCRdb, the PCR reads were re-called with MiXCR into one record per CDR3 protein. Among fewer than 900,000 distinct CDR3 sequences, around 42% were seen once, and the ten largest hold roughly 4.5%. The sequence was collected from a girl between 5 and 17 years old with multiple sclerosis. The sequenced material came from blood.

The CDR3 DNA reads TGTGCCAGCAGCTCTTCCGTCTTCCAGGGGGCGCATGGCTACACCTTC. Translating it yields CASSSSVFQGAHGYTF. This chain links TRBV6-5 with TRBJ1-2; TRBD1 aligns across 8 bases. CDR1 is MNHEY and CDR2 is SVGAGI in the germline V gene. The CDR3 consists of 16 residues. V shed 6 bases and J 6 bases; nucleotides not matched to a gene: 15.